This T cell receptor beta chain is from a study of blood T cells in healthy people across ages. Sample donors were healthy Caucasian individuals that came from Russia, aged roughly 6 to 95. Around 9.5 milliliters of peripheral blood were drawn from each donor. The germline V gene has CDR1 SGHVS and CDR2 FQNEAQ. V was cut by 5 bases and J by 1 base, with 11 bases left in between. The CDR3 is 14 residues long. In regard to this clonotype: As yet, its antigen is unknown.

Then a second PCR, running roughly 6 to 12 cycles, was carried out with a sample-barcoded 5' primer and a J-beta primer mix. TCRdb analysed the 5' RACE reads with MiXCR anew, one entry per CDR3 protein. Counted here are 660,000 or so distinct CDR3 sequences, approximately 59% occurring once; the ten biggest clones make up 30% to 40%. General observations from the study: Diversity estimates drawn from one million T cells were deemed underestimates. Because donor CMV status was unknown, expanded clonotype changes were possibly confounded.

The sequence was obtained from a man in his sixties in good health. The chain has TRBV7-8 and TRBJ2-5; D call uncertain. The material sequenced was blood. The CDR3 region has the DNA TGTGCCAGCAGCCAAGTGACGGTCCAAGAGACCCAGTACTTC. Its protein is CASSQVTVQETQYF.